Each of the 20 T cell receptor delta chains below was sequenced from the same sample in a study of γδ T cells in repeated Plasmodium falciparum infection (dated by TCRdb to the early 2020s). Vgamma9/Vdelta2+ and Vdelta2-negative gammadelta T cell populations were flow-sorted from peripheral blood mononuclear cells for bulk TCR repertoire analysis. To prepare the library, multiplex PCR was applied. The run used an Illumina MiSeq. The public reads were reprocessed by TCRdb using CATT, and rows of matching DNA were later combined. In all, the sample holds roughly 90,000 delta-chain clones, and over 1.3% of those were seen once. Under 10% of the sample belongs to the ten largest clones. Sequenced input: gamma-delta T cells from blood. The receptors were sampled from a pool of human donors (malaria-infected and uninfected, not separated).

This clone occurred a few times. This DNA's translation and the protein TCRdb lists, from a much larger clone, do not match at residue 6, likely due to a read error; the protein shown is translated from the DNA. CDR3 sequence reads: CACDTSTGGTDKLIF. DNA of the CDR3: TGTGCCTGTGACACCAGTACTGGGGGGACCGATAAACTCATCTTT. V usage is TRDV2 and J usage is TRDJ1, with 8 nucleotides matching TRDD3. The CDR3 covers 15 residues. Per germline, CDR1 GEAIGNYY and CDR2 EKD. J was trimmed by 2 bases and V by 0 bases; bases with no gene match: 4.

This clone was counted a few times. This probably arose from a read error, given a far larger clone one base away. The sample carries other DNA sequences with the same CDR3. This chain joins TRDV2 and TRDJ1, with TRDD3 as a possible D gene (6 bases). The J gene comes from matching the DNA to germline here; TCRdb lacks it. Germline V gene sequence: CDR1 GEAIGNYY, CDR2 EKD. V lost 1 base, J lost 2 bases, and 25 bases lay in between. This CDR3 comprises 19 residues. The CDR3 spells CACDTLGTDRLRKTDKLIF. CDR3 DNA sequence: TGTGCCTGTGACACTCTGGGGACAGATCGTCTTCGTAAAACCGATAAACTCATCTTT.

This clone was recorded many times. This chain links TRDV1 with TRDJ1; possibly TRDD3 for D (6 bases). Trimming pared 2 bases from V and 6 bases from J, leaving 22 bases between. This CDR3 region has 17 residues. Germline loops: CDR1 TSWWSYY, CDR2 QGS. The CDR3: CALGELALAGETHKLIF. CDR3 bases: TGTGCTCTTGGGGAATTGGCCCTTGCTGGGGAGACGCATAAACTCATCTTT.

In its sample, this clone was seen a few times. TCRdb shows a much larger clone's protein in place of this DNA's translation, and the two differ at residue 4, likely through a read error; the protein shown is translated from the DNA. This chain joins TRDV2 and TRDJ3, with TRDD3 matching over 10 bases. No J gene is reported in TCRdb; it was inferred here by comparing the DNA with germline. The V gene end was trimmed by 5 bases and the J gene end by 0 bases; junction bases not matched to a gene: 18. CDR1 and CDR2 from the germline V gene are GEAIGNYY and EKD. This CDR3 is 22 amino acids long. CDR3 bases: TGTGCCTGTGGCACTCCAGACCTCTGGGGGATAAAGGGCTCCTGGGACACCCGACAGATGTTTTTC. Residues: CACGTPDLWGIKGSWDTRQMFF.

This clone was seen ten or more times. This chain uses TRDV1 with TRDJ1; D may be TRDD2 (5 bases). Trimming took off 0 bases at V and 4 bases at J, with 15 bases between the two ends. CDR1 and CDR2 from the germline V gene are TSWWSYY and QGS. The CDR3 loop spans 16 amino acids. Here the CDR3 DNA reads TGTGCTCTTGGGGAACTCCTTTCCTCTTTCCGCGATAAACTCATCTTT. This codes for CALGELLSSFRDKLIF.

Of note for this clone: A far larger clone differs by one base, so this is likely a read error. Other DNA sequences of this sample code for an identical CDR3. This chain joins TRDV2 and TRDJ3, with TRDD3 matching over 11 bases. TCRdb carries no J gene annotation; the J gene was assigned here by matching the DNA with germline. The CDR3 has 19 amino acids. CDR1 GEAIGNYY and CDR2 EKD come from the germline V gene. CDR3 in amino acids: CACDKVLGDSSWDTRQMFF. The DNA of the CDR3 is TGTGCCTGCGACAAAGTACTGGGGGATAGCTCCTGGGACACCCGACAGATGTTTTTC.

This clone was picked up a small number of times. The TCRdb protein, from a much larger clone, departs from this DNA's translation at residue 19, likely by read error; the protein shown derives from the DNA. CDR3 in amino acids: CALGELYFLLKATSGNKLTF. The CDR3 DNA reads as TGTGCTCTTGGGGAACTATACTTCCTACTGAAGGCAACTTCTGGAAATAAACTCACCTTT. This chain links TRDV1 with TRDJ1; 8 positions agree with TRDD2. The CDR3 is 20 amino acids. Germline CDR1 is TSWWSYY and CDR2 is QGS.

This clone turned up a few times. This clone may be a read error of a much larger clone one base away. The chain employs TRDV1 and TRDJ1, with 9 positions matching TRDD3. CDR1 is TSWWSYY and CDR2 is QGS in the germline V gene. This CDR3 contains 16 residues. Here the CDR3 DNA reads TGTTCTCTTGGGGCATACCTTCTCTCTGGGGGATATAAACTCATCTTT. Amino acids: CSLGAYLLSGGYKLIF.

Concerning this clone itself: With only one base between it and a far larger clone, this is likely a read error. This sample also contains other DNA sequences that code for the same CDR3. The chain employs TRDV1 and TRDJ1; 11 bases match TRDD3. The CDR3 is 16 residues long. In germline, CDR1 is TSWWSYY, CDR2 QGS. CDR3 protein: CALGELSFWGIQKLIF. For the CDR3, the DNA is TGTGCCCTTGGGGAACTCTCCTTCTGGGGGATACAAAAACTCATCTTT.

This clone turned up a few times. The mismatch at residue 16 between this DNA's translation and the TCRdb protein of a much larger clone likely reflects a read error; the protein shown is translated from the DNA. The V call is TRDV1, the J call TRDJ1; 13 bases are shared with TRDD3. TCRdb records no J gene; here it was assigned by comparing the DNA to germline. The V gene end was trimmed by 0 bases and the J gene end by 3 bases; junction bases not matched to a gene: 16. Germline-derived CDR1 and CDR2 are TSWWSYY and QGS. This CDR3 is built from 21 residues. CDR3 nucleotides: TGTGCTCTTGGGGAACTCGGGATTCCTACGGGACTGGGGGATACGGCCGATAAACTCATCTTT. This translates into CALGELGIPTGLGDTADKLIF.

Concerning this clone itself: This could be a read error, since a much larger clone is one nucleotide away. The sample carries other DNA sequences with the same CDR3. CDR3 DNA: TGTGCCCTTGGGGAACTGCGCCTGGACGGTAACACCGATAAACTCATCTTT. Amino acids: CALGELRLDGNTDKLIF. The gene calls are TRDV1 and TRDJ1; weak D call: TRDD3 (5 bases). Per germline, CDR1 TSWWSYY and CDR2 QGS. CDR3 length: 17 amino acids.

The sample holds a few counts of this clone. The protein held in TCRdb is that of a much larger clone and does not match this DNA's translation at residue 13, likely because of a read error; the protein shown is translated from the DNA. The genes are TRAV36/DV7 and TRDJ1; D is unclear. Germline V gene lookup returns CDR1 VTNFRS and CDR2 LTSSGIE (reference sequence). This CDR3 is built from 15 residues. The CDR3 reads CAVEDKSAGSDKHIF. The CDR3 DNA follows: TGTGCTGTGGAGGATAAGTCTGCAGGGTCCGATAAACACATCTTT.

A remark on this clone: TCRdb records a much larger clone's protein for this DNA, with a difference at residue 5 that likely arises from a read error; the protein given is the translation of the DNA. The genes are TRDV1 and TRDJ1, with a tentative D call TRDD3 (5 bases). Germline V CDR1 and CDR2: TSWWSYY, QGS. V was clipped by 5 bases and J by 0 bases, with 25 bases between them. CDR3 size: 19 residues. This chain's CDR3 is CALGKDISGIPPYTDKLIF. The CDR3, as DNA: TGTGCTCTTGGGAAAGATATCTCCGGGATTCCCCCGTACACCGATAAACTCATCTTT.

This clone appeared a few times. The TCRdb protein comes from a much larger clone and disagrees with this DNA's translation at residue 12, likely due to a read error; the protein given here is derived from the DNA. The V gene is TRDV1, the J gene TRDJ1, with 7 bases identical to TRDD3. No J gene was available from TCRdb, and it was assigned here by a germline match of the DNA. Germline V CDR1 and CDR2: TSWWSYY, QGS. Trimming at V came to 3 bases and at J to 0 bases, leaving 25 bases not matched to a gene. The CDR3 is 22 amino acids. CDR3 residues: CALGDRPSSSGDRKRNTDKLIF. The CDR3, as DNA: TGTGCTCTTGGGGACCGTCCCTCCTCATCTGGGGATAGGAAGAGAAACACCGATAAACTCATCTTT.

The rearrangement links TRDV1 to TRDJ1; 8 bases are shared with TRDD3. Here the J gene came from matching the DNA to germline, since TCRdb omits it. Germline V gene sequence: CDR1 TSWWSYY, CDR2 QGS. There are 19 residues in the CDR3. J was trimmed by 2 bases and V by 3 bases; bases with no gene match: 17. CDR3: CALGEPSTQGYARTDKLIF. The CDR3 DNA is TGTGCTCTTGGGGAGCCCTCCACTCAGGGATACGCCCGGACCGATAAACTCATCTTT.

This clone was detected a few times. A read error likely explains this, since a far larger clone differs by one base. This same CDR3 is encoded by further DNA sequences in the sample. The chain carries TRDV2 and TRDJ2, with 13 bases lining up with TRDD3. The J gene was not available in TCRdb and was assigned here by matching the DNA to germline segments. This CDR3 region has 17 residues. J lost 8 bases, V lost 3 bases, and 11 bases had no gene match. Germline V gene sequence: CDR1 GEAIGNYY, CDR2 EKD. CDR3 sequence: CACDHVLGDTETAQLFF. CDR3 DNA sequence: TGTGCCTGTGACCACGTACTGGGGGATACGGAAACGGCACAACTCTTCTTT.

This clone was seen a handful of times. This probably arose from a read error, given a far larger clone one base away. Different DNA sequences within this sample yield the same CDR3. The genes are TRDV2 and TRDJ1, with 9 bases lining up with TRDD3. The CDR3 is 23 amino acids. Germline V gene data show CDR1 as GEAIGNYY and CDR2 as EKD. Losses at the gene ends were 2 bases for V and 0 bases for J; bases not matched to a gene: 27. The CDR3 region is CACDNRFPKEPWLGDSYTDKLIF. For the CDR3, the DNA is TGTGCCTGTGACAACCGGTTTCCTAAAGAGCCTTGGCTGGGGGATTCGTACACCGATAAACTCATCTTT.

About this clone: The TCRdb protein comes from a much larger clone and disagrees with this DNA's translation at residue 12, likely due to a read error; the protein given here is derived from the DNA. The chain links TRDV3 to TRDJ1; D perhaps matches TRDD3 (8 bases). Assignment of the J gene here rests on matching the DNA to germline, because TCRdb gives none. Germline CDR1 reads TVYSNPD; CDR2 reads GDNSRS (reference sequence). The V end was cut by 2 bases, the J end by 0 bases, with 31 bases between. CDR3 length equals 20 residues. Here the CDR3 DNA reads TGTGCCTTTGCCCGGTTTCCTACCATTGGGGGATGCCTGTACACCGATAAACTCATCTTT. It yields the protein CAFARFPTIGGCLYTDKLIF. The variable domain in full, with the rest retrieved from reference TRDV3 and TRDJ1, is CDKVTQSSPDQTVASGSEVVLLCTYDTVYSNPDLFWYRIRPDYSFQFVFYGDNSRSEGADFTQGRFSVKHILTQKAFHLVISPVRTEDSATYYCAFARFPTIGGCLYTDKLIFGKGTRVTVEP.

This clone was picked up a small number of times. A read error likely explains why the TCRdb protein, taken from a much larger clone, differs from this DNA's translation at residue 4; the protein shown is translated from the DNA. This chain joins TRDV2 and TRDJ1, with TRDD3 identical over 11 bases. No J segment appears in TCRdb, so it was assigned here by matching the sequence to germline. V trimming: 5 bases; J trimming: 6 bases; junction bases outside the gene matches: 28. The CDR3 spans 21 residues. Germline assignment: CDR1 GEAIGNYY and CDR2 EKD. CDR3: CACGIIGGSPGGYFKGHKLIF. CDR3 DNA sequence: TGTGCCTGTGGTATAATAGGCGGCTCGCCTGGGGGATACTTCAAGGGTCATAAACTCATCTTT.

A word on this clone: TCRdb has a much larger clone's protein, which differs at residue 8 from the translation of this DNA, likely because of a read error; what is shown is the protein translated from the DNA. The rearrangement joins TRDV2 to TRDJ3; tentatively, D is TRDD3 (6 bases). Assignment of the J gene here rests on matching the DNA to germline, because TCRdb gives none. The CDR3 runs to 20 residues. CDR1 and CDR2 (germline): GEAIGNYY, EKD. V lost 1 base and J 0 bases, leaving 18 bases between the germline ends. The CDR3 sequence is CACDTGDAPLFSWDTRQMFF. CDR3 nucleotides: TGTGCCTGTGACACTGGGGATGCCCCCCTATTCTCCTGGGACACCCGACAGATGTTTTTC.